Reported below is one T cell receptor (beta chain). This sample is drawn from a study of blood T cell repertoires in COVID-19. Sequenced by immunoSEQ multiplex PCR; TCRdb stores in-frame clones only, minus some. The data show 150,000 to 200,000 clones, with about 92% seen just once and just under 2% held by the top ten. This TCR derives from a woman aged 55-69 years with COVID-19, enrolled during active disease. Source material: peripheral blood.

The CDR3 region is CASNGRGTDTQYF. DNA for the CDR3: TGTGCCAGCAATGGCAGGGGCACAGATACGCAGTATTTT. This chain joins TRBV2 and TRBJ2-3, with D maybe TRBD1 (5 bases). This CDR3 is built from 13 residues. V gave up 7 bases and J gave up 1 base, with 9 bases separating them. Germline values: CDR1 SNHLY, CDR2 FYNNEI.